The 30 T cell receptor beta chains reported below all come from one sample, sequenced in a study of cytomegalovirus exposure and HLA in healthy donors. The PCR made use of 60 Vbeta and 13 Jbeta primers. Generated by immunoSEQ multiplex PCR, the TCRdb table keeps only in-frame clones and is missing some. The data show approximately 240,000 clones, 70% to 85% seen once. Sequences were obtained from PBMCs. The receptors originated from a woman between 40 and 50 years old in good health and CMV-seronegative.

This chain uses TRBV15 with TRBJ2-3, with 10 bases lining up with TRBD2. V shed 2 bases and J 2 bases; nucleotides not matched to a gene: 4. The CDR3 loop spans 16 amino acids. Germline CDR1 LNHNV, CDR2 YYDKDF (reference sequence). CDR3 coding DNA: TGTGCCACCAGCAGAAGAGCGGGGGGGATCACAGATACGCAGTATTTT. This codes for CATSRRAGGITDTQYF.

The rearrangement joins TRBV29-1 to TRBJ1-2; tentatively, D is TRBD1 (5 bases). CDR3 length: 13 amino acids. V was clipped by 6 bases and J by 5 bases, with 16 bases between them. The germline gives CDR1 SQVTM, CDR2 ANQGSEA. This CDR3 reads CSVAFQGGYGYTF. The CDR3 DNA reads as TGCAGCGTCGCCTTTCAGGGAGGGTATGGCTACACCTTC.

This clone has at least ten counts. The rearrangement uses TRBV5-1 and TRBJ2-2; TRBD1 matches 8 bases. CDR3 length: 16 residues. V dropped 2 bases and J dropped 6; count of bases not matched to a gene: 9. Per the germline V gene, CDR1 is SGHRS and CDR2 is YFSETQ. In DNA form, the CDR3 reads TGCGCCAGCAGCTTAATTGACAGGGGTTCCCCCGGGGAGCTGTTTTTT. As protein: CASSLIDRGSPGELFF.

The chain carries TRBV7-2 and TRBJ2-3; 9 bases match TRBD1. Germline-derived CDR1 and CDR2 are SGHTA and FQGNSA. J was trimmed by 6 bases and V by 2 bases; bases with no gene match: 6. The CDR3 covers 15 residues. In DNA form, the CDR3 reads TGTGCCAGCAGCTTACTCGGACAGGGGCAGGATACGCAGTATTTT. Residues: CASSLLGQGQDTQYF.

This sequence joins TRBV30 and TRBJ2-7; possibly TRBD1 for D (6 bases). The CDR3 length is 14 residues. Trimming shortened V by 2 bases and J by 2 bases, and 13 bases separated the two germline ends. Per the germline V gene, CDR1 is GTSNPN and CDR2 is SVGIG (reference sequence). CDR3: CAWSLGQGTYEQYF. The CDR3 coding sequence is TGTGCCTGGAGTCTTGGGCAGGGGACCTACGAGCAGTACTTC.

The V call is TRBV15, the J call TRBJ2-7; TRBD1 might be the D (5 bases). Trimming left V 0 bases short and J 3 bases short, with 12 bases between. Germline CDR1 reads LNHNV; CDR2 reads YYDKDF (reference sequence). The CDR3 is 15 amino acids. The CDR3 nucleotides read TGTGCCACCAGCAGAGACCCAGGGTTTATCTACGAGCAGTACTTC. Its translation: CATSRDPGFIYEQYF.

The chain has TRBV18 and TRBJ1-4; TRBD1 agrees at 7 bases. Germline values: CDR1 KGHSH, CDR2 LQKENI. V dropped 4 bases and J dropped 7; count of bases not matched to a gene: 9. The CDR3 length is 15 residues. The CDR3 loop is CASSRRQGTLEKLFF. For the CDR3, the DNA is TGTGCCAGCTCACGGAGACAGGGCACCCTTGAAAAACTGTTTTTT. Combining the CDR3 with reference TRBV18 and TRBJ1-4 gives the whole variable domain NAGVMQNPRHLVRRRGQEARLRCSPMKGHSHVYWYRQLPEEGLKFMVYLQKENIIDESGMPKERFSAEFPKEGPSILRIQQVVRGDSAAYFCASSRRQGTLEKLFFGSGTQLSVL.

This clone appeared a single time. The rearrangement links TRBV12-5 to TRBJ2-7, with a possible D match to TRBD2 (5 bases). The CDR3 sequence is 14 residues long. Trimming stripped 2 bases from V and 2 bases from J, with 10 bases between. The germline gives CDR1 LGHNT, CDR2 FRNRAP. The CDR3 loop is CASGLSGVTYEQYF. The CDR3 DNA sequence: TGTGCTAGTGGTTTGTCCGGGGTCACCTACGAGCAGTACTTC.

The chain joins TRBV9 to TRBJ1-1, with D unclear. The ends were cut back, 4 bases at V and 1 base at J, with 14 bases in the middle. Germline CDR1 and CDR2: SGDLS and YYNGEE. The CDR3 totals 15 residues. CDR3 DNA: TGTGCCAGCAGCCCAGCGGGAAGCCCGAACACTGAAGCTTTCTTT. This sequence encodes CASSPAGSPNTEAFF.

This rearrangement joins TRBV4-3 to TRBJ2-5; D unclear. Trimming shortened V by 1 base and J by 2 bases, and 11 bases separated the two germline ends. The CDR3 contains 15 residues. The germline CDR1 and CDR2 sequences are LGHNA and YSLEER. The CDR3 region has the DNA TGCGCCAGCAGCCAAGTGTGGCAGTTGCAAGAGACCCAGTACTTC. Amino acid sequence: CASSQVWQLQETQYF.

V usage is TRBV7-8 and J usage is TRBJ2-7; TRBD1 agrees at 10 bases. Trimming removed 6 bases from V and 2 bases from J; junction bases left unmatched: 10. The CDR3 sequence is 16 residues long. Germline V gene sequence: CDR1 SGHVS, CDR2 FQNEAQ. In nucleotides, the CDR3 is TGTGCCAGCAGACCGGGACAGGGGACTCCTCCCTACGAGCAGTACTTC. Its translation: CASRPGQGTPPYEQYF.

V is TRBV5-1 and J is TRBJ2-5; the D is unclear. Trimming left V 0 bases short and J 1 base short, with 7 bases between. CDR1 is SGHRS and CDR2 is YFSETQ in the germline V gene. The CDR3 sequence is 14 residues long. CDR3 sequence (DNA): TGCGCCAGCAGCTTGGTAGCCAGCCAAGAGACCCAGTACTTC. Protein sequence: CASSLVASQETQYF. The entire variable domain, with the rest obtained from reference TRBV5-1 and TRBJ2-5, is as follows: KAGVTQTPRYLIKTRGQQVTLSCSPISGHRSVSWYQQTPGQGLQFLFEYFSETQRNKGNFPGRFSGRQFSNSRSEMNVSTLELGDSALYLCASSLVASQETQYFGPGTRLLVL.

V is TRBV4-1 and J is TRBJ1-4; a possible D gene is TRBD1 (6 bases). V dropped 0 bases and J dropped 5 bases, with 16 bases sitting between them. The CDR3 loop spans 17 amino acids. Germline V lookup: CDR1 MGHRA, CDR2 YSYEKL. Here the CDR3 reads CASSQDYREGGNEKLFF. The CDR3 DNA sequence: TGCGCCAGCAGCCAAGACTACAGGGAGGGGGGGAATGAAAAACTGTTTTTT.

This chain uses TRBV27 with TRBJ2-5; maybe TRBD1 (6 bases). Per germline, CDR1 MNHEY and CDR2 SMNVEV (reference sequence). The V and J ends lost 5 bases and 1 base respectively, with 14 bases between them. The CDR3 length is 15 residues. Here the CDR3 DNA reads TGTGCCAGCAGTCCAACACGGACAGTCCAAGAGACCCAGTACTTC. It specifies CASSPTRTVQETQYF.

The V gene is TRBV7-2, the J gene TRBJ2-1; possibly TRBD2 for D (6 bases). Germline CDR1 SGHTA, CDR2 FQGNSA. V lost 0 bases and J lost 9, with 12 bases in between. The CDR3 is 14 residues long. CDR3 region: CASSLAAGNGEQFF. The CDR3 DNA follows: TGTGCCAGCAGCTTAGCGGCGGGGAACGGTGAGCAGTTCTTC.

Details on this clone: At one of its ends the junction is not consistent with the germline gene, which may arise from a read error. CDR3 loop: CAGSFPTEGRSEAFF. The CDR3, as DNA: TGCGCCGGCAGCTTCCCCACGGAGGGTAGGTCTGAAGCTTTCTTT. The V and J genes are TRBV4-1 and TRBJ1-1; D not certain. This CDR3 region has 15 residues. The V gene's germline CDR1 is MGHRA and CDR2 YSYEKL.

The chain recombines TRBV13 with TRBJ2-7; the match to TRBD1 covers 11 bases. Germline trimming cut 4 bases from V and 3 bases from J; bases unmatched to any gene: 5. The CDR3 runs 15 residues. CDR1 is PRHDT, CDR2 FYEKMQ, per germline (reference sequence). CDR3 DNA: TGTGCCAGCAGCTCTAGAGGGACAGGGGGCTACGAGCAGTACTTC. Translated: CASSSRGTGGYEQYF.

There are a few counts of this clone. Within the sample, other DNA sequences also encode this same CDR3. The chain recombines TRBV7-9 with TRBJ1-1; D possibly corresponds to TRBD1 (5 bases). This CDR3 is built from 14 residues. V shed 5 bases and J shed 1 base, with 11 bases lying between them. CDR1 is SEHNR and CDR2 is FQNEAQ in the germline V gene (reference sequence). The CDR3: CASSLDRSNTEAFF. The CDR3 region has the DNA TGTGCCAGCAGCCTTGACAGATCGAACACTGAAGCTTTCTTT.

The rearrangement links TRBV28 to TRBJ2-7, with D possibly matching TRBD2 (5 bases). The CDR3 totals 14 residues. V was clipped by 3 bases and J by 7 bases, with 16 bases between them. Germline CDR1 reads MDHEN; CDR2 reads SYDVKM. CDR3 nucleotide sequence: TGTGCCAGCAGTTTTGGGCGGGCGAGATGGGAGCAGTACTTC. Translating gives CASSFGRARWEQYF. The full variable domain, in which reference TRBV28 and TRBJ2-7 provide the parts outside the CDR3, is DVKVTQSSRYLVKRTGEKVFLECVQDMDHENMFWYRQDPGLGLRLIYFSYDVKMKEKGDIPEGYSVSREKKERFSLILESASTNQTSMYLCASSFGRARWEQYFGPGTRLTVT.

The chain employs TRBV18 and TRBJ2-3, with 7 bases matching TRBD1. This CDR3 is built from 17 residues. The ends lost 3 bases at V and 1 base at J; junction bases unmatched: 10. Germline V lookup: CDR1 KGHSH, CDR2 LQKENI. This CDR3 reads CASSPIAGTVGTDTQYF. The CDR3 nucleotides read TGTGCCAGCTCACCTATCGCCGGGACAGTTGGCACAGATACGCAGTATTTT.

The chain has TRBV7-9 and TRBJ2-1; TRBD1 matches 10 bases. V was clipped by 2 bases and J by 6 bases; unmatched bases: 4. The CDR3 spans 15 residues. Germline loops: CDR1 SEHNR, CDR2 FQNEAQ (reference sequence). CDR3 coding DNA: TGTGCCAGCAGCTTAAATGGACAGGGGGTCAATGAGCAGTTCTTC. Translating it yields CASSLNGQGVNEQFF. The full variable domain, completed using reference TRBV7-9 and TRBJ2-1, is DTGVSQNPRHKITKRGQNVTFRCDPISEHNRLYWYRQTLGQGPEFLTYFQNEAQLEKSRLLSDRFSAERPKGSFSTLEIQRTEQGDSAMYLCASSLNGQGVNEQFFGPGTRLTVL.

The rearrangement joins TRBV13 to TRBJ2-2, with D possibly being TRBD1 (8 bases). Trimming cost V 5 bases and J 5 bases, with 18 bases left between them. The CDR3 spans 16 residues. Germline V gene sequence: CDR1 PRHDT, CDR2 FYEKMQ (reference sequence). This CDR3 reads CASSHPGGQVTGELFF. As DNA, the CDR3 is TGTGCCAGCAGCCACCCGGGGGGACAGGTTACCGGGGAGCTGTTTTTT. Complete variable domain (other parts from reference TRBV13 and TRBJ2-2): AAGVIQSPRHLIKEKRETATLKCYPIPRHDTVYWYQQGPGQDPQFLISFYEKMQSDKGSIPDRFSAQQFSDYHSELNMSSLELGDSALYFCASSHPGGQVTGELFFGEGSRLTVL.

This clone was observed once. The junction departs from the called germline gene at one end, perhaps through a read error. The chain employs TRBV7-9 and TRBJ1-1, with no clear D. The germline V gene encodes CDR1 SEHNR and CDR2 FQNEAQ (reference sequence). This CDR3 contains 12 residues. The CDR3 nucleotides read TGTTCCAGCAGCCTACAGCAGACTGAAGCTTTCTTT. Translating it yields CSSSLQQTEAFF.

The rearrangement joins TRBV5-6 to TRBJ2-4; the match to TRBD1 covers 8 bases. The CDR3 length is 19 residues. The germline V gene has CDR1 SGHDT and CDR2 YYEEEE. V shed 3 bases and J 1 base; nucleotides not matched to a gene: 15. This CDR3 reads CASSSAGTGWALAKNIQYF. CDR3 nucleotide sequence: TGTGCCAGCAGCTCCGCCGGGACAGGTTGGGCCTTGGCCAAAAACATTCAGTACTTC. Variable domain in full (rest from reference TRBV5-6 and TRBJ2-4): DAGVTQSPTHLIKTRGQQVTLRCSPKSGHDTVSWYQQALGQGPQFIFQYYEEEERQRGNFPDRFSGHQFPNYSSELNVNALLLGDSALYLCASSSAGTGWALAKNIQYFGAGTRLSVL.

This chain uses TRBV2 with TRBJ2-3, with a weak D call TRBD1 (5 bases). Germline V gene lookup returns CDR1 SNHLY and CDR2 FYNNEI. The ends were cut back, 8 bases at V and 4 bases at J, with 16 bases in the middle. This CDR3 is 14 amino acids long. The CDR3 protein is CASAEGQGADTQYF. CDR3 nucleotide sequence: TGTGCCAGCGCGGAAGGGCAGGGTGCAGATACGCAGTATTTT.

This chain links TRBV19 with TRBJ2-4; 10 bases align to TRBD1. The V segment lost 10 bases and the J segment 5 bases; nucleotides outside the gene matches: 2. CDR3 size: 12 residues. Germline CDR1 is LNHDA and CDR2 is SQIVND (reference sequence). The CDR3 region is CATGTGENIQYF. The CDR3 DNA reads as TGTGCCACGGGGACAGGGGAAAACATTCAGTACTTC.

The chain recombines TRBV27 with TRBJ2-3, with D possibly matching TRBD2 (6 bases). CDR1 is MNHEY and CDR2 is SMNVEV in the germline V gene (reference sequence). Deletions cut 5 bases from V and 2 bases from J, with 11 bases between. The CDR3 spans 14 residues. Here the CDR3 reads CASSADYPTDTQYF. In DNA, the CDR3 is TGTGCCAGCAGTGCGGACTACCCCACAGATACGCAGTATTTT.

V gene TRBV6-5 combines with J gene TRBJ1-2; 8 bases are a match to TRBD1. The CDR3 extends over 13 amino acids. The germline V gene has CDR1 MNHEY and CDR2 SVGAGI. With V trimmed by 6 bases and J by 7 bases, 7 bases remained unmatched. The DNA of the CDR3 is TGTGCCAGCAGCCCCCGGGACAGGTCTGGCTACACCTTC. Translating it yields CASSPRDRSGYTF.

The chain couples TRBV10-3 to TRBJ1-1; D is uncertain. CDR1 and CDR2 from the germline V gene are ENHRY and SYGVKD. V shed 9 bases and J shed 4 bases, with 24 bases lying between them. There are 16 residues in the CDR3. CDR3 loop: CAINSIKSVASTEAFF. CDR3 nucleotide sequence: TGTGCCATAAACTCCATAAAATCAGTCGCTAGCACTGAAGCTTTCTTT.

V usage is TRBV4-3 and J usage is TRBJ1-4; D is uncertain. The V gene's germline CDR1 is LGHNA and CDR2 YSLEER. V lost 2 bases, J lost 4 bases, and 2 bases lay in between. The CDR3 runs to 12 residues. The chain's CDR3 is CASSQRNEKLFF. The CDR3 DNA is TGCGCCAGCAGCCAACGTAATGAAAAACTGTTTTTT.